The 6 T cell receptor beta chains listed next were all sequenced from one sample in a study of cytomegalovirus exposure and HLA in healthy donors. It was with 60 Vbeta and 13 Jbeta primers that the PCR ran. The data were produced by immunoSEQ multiplex PCR, yet TCRdb's version contains in-frame clones alone and is incomplete. The data hold about 83,000 clones, with roughly 80% observed a single time. Material: PBMCs. These receptors were obtained from a woman in her twenties or thirties in good health and CMV-seronegative.

The V call is TRBV27, the J call TRBJ2-7, with 7 positions matching TRBD2. Per germline, CDR1 MNHEY and CDR2 SMNVEV (reference sequence). The CDR3 contains 13 residues. The V segment lost 4 bases and the J segment 2 bases; nucleotides outside the gene matches: 2. The CDR3 loop reads CASSSGLAYEQYF. The CDR3 region has the DNA TGTGCCAGCAGTTCCGGACTAGCCTACGAGCAGTACTTC.

This clone came up once. V is TRBV14 and J is TRBJ2-5; 11 bases are shared with TRBD2. Trimming at V came to 1 base and at J to 3 bases, leaving 4 bases not matched to a gene. Per germline, CDR1 SGHDN and CDR2 FVKESK. CDR3 length equals 16 residues. Written as DNA, the CDR3 is TGTGCCAGCAGCCAAGTGTCGGGACTAGCGGAAGAGACCCAGTACTTC. As protein: CASSQVSGLAEETQYF.

The chain uses TRBV20-1 and TRBJ2-7, with D uncertain. Germline CDR1 is DFQATT and CDR2 is SNEGSKA (reference sequence). Between the trimmed V and J ends, which lost 7 bases and 9 bases, there was a span of 16 bases. There are 11 residues in the CDR3. The chain's CDR3 is CSVTRLSGQYF. The CDR3 bases are TGCAGTGTTACCCGACTCTCGGGGCAGTACTTC.

The rearrangement links TRBV27 to TRBJ2-7; maybe TRBD2 (6 bases). This CDR3 is 13 amino acids long. Trimming pared 7 bases from V and 5 bases from J, leaving 15 bases between. Germline CDR1 is MNHEY and CDR2 is SMNVEV (reference sequence). For the CDR3, the DNA is TGTGCCAGCACCTTGACTAGTACCCACGAGCAGTACTTC. It is translated as CASTLTSTHEQYF.

V usage is TRBV18 and J usage is TRBJ2-2; 9 nucleotides line up with TRBD1. Germline V gives CDR1 KGHSH, CDR2 LQKENI. The CDR3 has 15 amino acids. The ends lost 2 bases at V and 5 bases at J; junction bases unmatched: 3. The CDR3 here is CASSPGTGTTGELFF. CDR3 coding DNA: TGTGCCAGCTCACCAGGGACAGGGACGACCGGGGAGCTGTTTTTT.

Concerning this clone: Other DNA sequences in the sample encode the same CDR3. The genes are TRBV18 and TRBJ1-1; 8 nucleotides align to TRBD1. Unmatched junction bases numbered 1, after V lost 2 bases and J lost 5 bases. CDR3 length equals 13 residues. Germline CDR1 and CDR2: KGHSH and LQKENI. The CDR3, as DNA: TGTGCCAGCTCACCAACAGGGGGAACTGAAGCTTTCTTT. It is translated as CASSPTGGTEAFF.